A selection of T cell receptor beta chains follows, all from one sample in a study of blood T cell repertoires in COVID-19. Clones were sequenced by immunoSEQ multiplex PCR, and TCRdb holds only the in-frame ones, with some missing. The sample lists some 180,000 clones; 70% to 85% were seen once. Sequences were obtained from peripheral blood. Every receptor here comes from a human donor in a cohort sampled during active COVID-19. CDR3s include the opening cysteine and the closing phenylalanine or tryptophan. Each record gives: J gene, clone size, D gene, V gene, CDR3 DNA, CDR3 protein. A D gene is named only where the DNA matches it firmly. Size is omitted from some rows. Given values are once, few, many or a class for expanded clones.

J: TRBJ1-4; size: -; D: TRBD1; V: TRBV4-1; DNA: TGCGCCAGCAGCCAAGTAGGGAGGGGACAGGGGCGGGAAAAACTGTTTTTT; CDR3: CASSQVGRGQGREKLFF
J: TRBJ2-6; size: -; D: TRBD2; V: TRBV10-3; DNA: TGTGCCATCAGCGAGACCCTTTTGGCTAGCGGGGGCTCTGGGGCCAACGTCCTGACTTTC; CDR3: CAISETLLASGGSGANVLTF
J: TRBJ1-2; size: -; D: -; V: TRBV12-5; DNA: TGTGCTAGTGGTAATCCCCCAGGTTATGGCTACACCTTC; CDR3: CASGNPPGYGYTF
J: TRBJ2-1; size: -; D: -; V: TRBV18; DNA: TGTGCCAGCTCACCACCGAGACGGAGACCATATGAGCAGTTCTTC; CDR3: CASSPPRRRPYEQFF
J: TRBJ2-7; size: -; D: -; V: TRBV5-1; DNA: TGCGCCAGCAGCTTCCCCCGGGACTCCTCCTACGAGCAGTACTTC; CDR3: CASSFPRDSSYEQYF
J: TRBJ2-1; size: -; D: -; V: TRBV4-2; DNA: TGTGCCAGCAGCCAAGACAGCAATGAGCAGTTCTTC; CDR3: CASSQDSNEQFF
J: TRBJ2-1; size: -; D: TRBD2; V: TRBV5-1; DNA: TGCGCCAGCAGCTTGGGAGGGCTAGCGGGACCCCGCTCCTACAATGAGCAGTTCTTC; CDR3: CASSLGGLAGPRSYNEQFF
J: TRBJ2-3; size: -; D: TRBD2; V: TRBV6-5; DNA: TGTGCCAGCAGTTATTTAAGCGGGAGGGCAGATACGCAGTATTTT; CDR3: CASSYLSGRADTQYF
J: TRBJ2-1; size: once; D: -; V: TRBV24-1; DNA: TGTGCCACCAGTGTGGGCGGGAACAATGAGCAGTTCTTC; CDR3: CATSVGGNNEQFF
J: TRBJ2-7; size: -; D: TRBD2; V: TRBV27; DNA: TGTGCCAGCAGCCCTATTGGGACTAGCGGGAGCTACGAGCAGTACTTC; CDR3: CASSPIGTSGSYEQYF
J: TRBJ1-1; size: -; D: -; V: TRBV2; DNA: TGTGCCAGCAGTCGGGGCAGGGGAACGAATGAAGCTTTCTTT; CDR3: CASSRGRGTNEAFF
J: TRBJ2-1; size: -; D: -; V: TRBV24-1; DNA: TGTGCCACCAGTGATTTGCGCGCGAGCTCCTACAATGAGCAGTTCTTC; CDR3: CATSDLRASSYNEQFF
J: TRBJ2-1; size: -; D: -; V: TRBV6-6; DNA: TGTGCCAGCAGTGAGGGGGGGGGCACAGGGACTGAGCAGTTCTTC; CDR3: CASSEGGGTGTEQFF
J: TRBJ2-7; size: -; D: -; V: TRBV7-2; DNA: TGTGCCAGCAGCTTAGAGCCCCCGGGCGAGCAGTACTTC; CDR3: CASSLEPPGEQYF
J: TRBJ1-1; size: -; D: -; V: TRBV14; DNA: TGTGCCAGCAGCCGGAGCCCACCGGGGGCTGAAGCTTTCTTT; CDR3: CASSRSPPGAEAFF
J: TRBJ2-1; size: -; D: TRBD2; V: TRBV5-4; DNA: TGTGCCAGCAGCCGCGGGACTAATTACAATGAGCAGTTCTTC; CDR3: CASSRGTNYNEQFF
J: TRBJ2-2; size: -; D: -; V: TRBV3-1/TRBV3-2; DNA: TGTGCCAGCAGCCAGGCCACTAGCCGTGGGGAGCTGTTTTTT; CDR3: CASSQATSRGELFF
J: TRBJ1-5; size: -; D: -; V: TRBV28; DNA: TGTGCCAGCAGTTCCGAACAGGGTTTCAATCAGCCCCAGCATTTT; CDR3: CASSSEQGFNQPQHF